This TCR beta chain was found in a study of shared clonotypes between healthy human individuals. General study points: A handful of donors held about 5.1% of naive CD4 clonotypes in common. When compared with the clonotypes that were shared by all four sorted-subset donors, the non-shared clonotypes turned out to have lower generation probabilities.

Comments on this clone: The antigen remains undetermined.

Trimming left V 0 bases short and J 1 base short, with 18 bases between. CDR1 and CDR2 (germline): LGHNA, YNFKEQ. This CDR3 spans 18 amino acids. Only CD45RO-negative cells positively selected for CCR7 counted as naive CD8 cells, so terminally differentiated effector memory CD45RA+ cells were excluded. The donors, healthy adults who were HIV-negative, had experienced no recent acute infections or vaccinations. The material for each subset, its genomic DNA, was split evenly across several immunoSEQ plates. Profiled with immunoSEQ multiplex PCR; TCRdb holds only in-frame clones, not every one. The data contain around 1.9 million clones, about 93% of them singletons.

Sequencing was performed on naive CD8+ T cells from PBMCs. The chain uses TRBV4-2 and TRBJ1-1, with a tentative D call TRBD1 (5 bases). This sequence was found in a man aged 18 to 30 in good health. Some clones in this sample may be carry-over from other donors' samples. CDR3 nucleotide sequence: TGTGCCAGCAGCCAAGATCCTCGACCCAGGGTGGGGAACACTGAAGCTTTCTTT. Protein sequence: CASSQDPRPRVGNTEAFF.